Presented here are 28 T cell receptor beta chains from one specimen sequenced in a study of cytomegalovirus exposure and HLA in healthy donors. The PCR had 60 Vbeta and 13 Jbeta primers. Profiling relied on immunoSEQ multiplex PCR, and the TCRdb table lists in-frame clones only, not all of them. The sample carries 83,000 or so clones, roughly 79% recorded once. Sequencing was done on a sample of PBMCs. These receptors all stem from a woman under 40 in good health and CMV-seronegative.

The chain recombines TRBV25-1 with TRBJ1-1; D might be TRBD1 (6 bases). The CDR3 extends over 15 amino acids. Germline V gene data show CDR1 as MGHDK and CDR2 as SYGVNS. V was pared by 7 bases and J by 6 bases, with 21 bases between. The CDR3 nucleotides are TGTGCCAGCATCCACTCCCACGGGACACCAGCTGAAGCTTTCTTT. Protein: CASIHSHGTPAEAFF.

There are a few counts of this clone. The chain is built from TRBV14 and TRBJ2-1; 7 bases are a match to TRBD2. The germline V gene encodes CDR1 SGHDN and CDR2 FVKESK. The J segment lost 0 bases and the V segment lost 1 base, leaving 18 bases of the junction unmatched. CDR3 length: 21 amino acids. The CDR3 spells CASSQGIAGLFSLSSYNEQFF. The CDR3 DNA reads as TGTGCCAGCAGCCAAGGTATAGCGGGCCTGTTTAGCCTGAGCTCCTACAATGAGCAGTTCTTC.

The chain joins TRBV9 to TRBJ1-5; 7 nucleotides line up with TRBD1. The length of the CDR3 is 14 residues. Losses at the gene ends were 4 bases for V and 6 bases for J; bases not matched to a gene: 7. CDR1 is SGDLS, CDR2 YYNGEE, per germline. The CDR3 DNA follows: TGTGCCAGCAGCTCCGAGTCAGGGGGTCAGCCCCAGCATTTT. It yields the protein CASSSESGGQPQHF.

The chain is built from TRBV5-1 and TRBJ2-7; 9 bases fit TRBD1. The CDR3 extends over 14 amino acids. Per germline, CDR1 SGHRS and CDR2 YFSETQ. J gave up 6 bases and V 3 bases, and 7 bases lay outside the gene matches. CDR3 DNA: TGCGCCAGCAGCTCGACAGGGGGTACGGGCGAGCAGTACTTC. It specifies CASSSTGGTGEQYF.

The chain joins TRBV30 to TRBJ1-6; 8 bases line up with TRBD1. The germline gives CDR1 GTSNPN, CDR2 SVGIG (reference sequence). This CDR3 is 13 amino acids long. The ends lost 0 bases at V and 14 bases at J; junction bases unmatched: 6. CDR3 in amino acids: CAWSVAIQGALHF. The CDR3 DNA is TGTGCCTGGAGTGTGGCGATACAGGGGGCCCTCCACTTT.

This clone came up once. V and J are TRBV6-1 and TRBJ1-1, with 9 bases lining up with TRBD1. J lost 1 base, V lost 7 bases, and 7 bases had no gene match. Looked up from germline, CDR1 is MNHNS and CDR2 is SASEGT. The CDR3 has 15 residues. This CDR3 is CASTIDRGRNTEAFF. The CDR3 DNA sequence: TGTGCCAGCACTATTGACAGGGGGAGGAACACTGAAGCTTTCTTT.

This clone was detected a few times. The CDR3 DNA reads as TGTGCCTGGAGTACACGGACAGGGGAGGTGAACACTGAAGCTTTCTTT. This translates into CAWSTRTGEVNTEAFF. The V gene is TRBV30, the J gene TRBJ1-1; TRBD1 matches at 9 bases. Looked up from germline, CDR1 is GTSNPN and CDR2 is SVGIG (reference sequence). CDR3 length: 16 residues. Unmatched junction bases numbered 7, after V lost 2 bases and J lost 0 bases.

The chain has TRBV9 and TRBJ1-2, with D possibly TRBD1 on 5 matching bases. Deletions cut 2 bases from V and 1 base from J, with 15 bases between. CDR1 and CDR2 from the germline V gene are SGDLS and YYNGEE. The CDR3 has 16 residues. The CDR3 coding sequence is TGTGCCAGCAGCGTCGGGGCGGAGGGATTTAACTATGGCTACACCTTC. Translated, it gives CASSVGAEGFNYGYTF.

The chain combines TRBV10-3 with TRBJ1-4; D ambiguous. In germline, CDR1 is ENHRY, CDR2 SYGVKD. V was shortened by 0 bases and J by 7 bases, with 15 bases between the two germline ends. This CDR3 is 16 amino acids long. The CDR3 region has the DNA TGTGCCATCAGTGAGTCTCCCGGGTTGGTGGGTGAAAAACTGTTTTTT. This sequence encodes CAISESPGLVGEKLFF.

V and J are TRBV4-3 and TRBJ1-3; D is uncertain. The V gene's germline CDR1 is LGHNA and CDR2 YSLEER. This CDR3 is built from 15 residues. V lost 2 bases and J 0 bases, leaving 8 bases between the germline ends. CDR3 protein: CASSQLELSGNTIYF. In DNA form, the CDR3 reads TGCGCCAGCAGCCAACTCGAACTCTCTGGAAACACCATATATTTT.

V is TRBV5-1 and J is TRBJ2-1; 11 nucleotides line up with TRBD2. V trimming: 7 bases; J trimming: 4 bases; junction bases outside the gene matches: 10. The germline V gene encodes CDR1 SGHRS and CDR2 YFSETQ. The CDR3 is made up of 16 amino acids. The DNA for the CDR3 is TGCGCCAGCGGGAGGTCCGGGACTAGCGGTTACAATGAGCAGTTCTTC. Residues: CASGRSGTSGYNEQFF.

The chain combines TRBV7-9 with TRBJ2-7, with 9 bases fitting TRBD1. Germline trimming cut 5 bases from V and 5 bases from J; bases unmatched to any gene: 4. The germline V gene encodes CDR1 SEHNR and CDR2 FQNEAQ (reference sequence). The CDR3 covers 13 residues. This CDR3 reads CASSGTGSHEQYF. CDR3 DNA sequence: TGTGCCAGCAGCGGGACAGGGTCCCACGAGCAGTACTTC.

The CDR3 region is CASSLNPPGQDYEQYF. Written as DNA, the CDR3 is TGTGCCAGCAGCTTAAACCCACCGGGACAGGACTACGAGCAGTACTTC. The chain joins TRBV7-3 to TRBJ2-7; 8 positions match TRBD1. CDR1 is SGHTA and CDR2 is FQGTGA in the germline V gene. Trimming removed 1 base from V and 3 bases from J; junction bases left unmatched: 8. The CDR3 runs to 16 residues.

The CDR3 region has the DNA TGCGCCAGCAGCTTGGTCCATCCGAACACCGGGGAGCTGTTTTTT. It is translated as CASSLVHPNTGELFF. This chain connects TRBV5-1 to TRBJ2-2; D not resolved. V gave up 0 bases and J gave up 0 bases, with 6 bases separating them. Germline V gene sequence: CDR1 SGHRS, CDR2 YFSETQ. There are 15 residues in the CDR3.

This chain uses TRBV28 with TRBJ1-4; 10 bases are shared with TRBD1. The germline CDR1 and CDR2 sequences are MDHEN and SYDVKM. The CDR3 covers 15 residues. J lost 7 bases, V lost 5 bases, and 7 bases had no gene match. CDR3 bases: TGTGCCAGCAGTACGGGACAGGGGTTAATTGAAAAACTGTTTTTT. Protein: CASSTGQGLIEKLFF.

The chain is built from TRBV6-6 and TRBJ1-6, with D perhaps matching TRBD1 (6 bases). Germline V gives CDR1 MNHNY, CDR2 SVGAGI (reference sequence). Trimming removed 6 bases from V and 11 bases from J, with 20 bases in between. CDR3 length equals 15 residues. CDR3 nucleotides: TGTGCCAGCAGGAACCCGGGACAAGTCCCTGCACCCCTCCACTTT. Protein sequence: CASRNPGQVPAPLHF.

The chain couples TRBV4-1 to TRBJ2-2; weak D call: TRBD2 (6 bases). The V and J ends lost 0 bases and 7 bases respectively, with 12 bases between them. The length of the CDR3 is 15 residues. Germline lookup yields CDR1 MGHRA and CDR2 YSYEKL. The DNA of the CDR3 is TGCGCCAGCAGCCAAGATCAGCCGGGGGTCGGGGAGCTGTTTTTT. As protein: CASSQDQPGVGELFF.

CDR3 protein: CAISESLGATNTGELFF. For the CDR3, the DNA is TGTGCCATCAGTGAGTCGCTGGGGGCTACAAACACCGGGGAGCTGTTTTTT. This chain joins TRBV10-3 and TRBJ2-2, with D possibly matching TRBD1 (6 bases). Germline V gives CDR1 ENHRY, CDR2 SYGVKD. The CDR3 has 17 amino acids. V was shortened by 0 bases and J by 2 bases, with 13 bases between the two germline ends.

The V and J genes are TRBV6-1 and TRBJ2-5; D is uncertain. V dropped 5 bases and J dropped 9 bases, with 10 bases sitting between them. This CDR3 contains 11 residues. CDR1 is MNHNS and CDR2 is SASEGT in the germline V gene. CDR3 nucleotides: TGTGCCAGCAGTCCCTTGGGCCCCCAGTACTTC. This translates into CASSPLGPQYF.

This rearrangement joins TRBV28 to TRBJ1-2, with D hard to call. CDR3 length: 12 amino acids. Between the trimmed V and J ends, which lost 3 bases and 4 bases, there was a span of 6 bases. The germline gives CDR1 MDHEN, CDR2 SYDVKM. Written as DNA, the CDR3 is TGTGCCAGCAGTTTTGCGGCCTATGGCTACACCTTC. Translation: CASSFAAYGYTF.

The chain recombines TRBV5-5 with TRBJ1-2, with a weak D call TRBD1 (5 bases). The germline CDR1 and CDR2 sequences are SGHKS and YYEKEE (reference sequence). The V gene lost 2 bases and the J gene lost 8 bases, with 13 bases spanning the gap. CDR3 length: 13 residues. The CDR3 sequence is CASSFQGIGGYTF. The CDR3, as DNA: TGTGCCAGCAGCTTCCAGGGTATTGGAGGCTACACCTTC.

The rearrangement joins TRBV7-9 to TRBJ2-5; 7 bases map to TRBD2. The CDR3 is 15 amino acids. The germline CDR1 and CDR2 sequences are SEHNR and FQNEAQ (reference sequence). V was pared by 7 bases and J by 2 bases, with 10 bases of the junction left unmatched. CDR3 protein: CASTKDGRLQETQYF. The CDR3 DNA is TGTGCCAGCACCAAAGACGGGAGGCTACAAGAGACCCAGTACTTC.

The rearrangement uses TRBV19 and TRBJ2-1; 9 nucleotides align to TRBD2. The trim removed 8 bases at V and 5 bases at J, leaving 7 bases unmatched. This CDR3 is built from 14 residues. CDR1 and CDR2 from the germline V gene are LNHDA and SQIVND (reference sequence). CDR3 nucleotides: TGTGCCAGTCGTAGTAGCGGGAGTCACAATGAGCAGTTCTTC. This codes for CASRSSGSHNEQFF.

V and J are TRBV5-5 and TRBJ1-2; 9 nucleotides align to TRBD1. Germline assignment: CDR1 SGHKS and CDR2 YYEKEE (reference sequence). The CDR3 spans 14 residues. The J segment lost 6 bases and the V segment lost 5 bases, leaving 8 bases of the junction unmatched. The CDR3 here is CASRTGQGTDGYTF. The CDR3 region has the DNA TGTGCCAGCAGAACTGGACAGGGGACGGATGGCTACACCTTC.

The genes are TRBV7-2 and TRBJ2-7, with D uncertain. V was shortened by 1 base and J by 0 bases, with 16 bases between the two germline ends. This CDR3 is 17 amino acids long. The germline V gene encodes CDR1 SGHTA and CDR2 FQGNSA. The CDR3 sequence is CASSLVSAAKHSYEQYF. The CDR3 DNA follows: TGTGCCAGCAGCTTAGTATCGGCGGCAAAGCACTCCTACGAGCAGTACTTC.

The chain has TRBV5-7 and TRBJ2-1, with 7 bases matching TRBD2. TRBV5-7 falls under the ORF class, with uncertain function. CDR3 size: 16 residues. V lost 0 bases to trimming and J lost 4 bases; unmatched junction nucleotides: 7. The CDR3 is CASSLGAGAEYNEQFF. CDR3 DNA sequence: TGTGCCAGCAGCTTGGGTGCGGGAGCAGAGTACAATGAGCAGTTCTTC.

This clone was seen once. The genes are TRBV6-6 and TRBJ2-1; TRBD2 is a possible D gene (5 bases). Per the germline V gene, CDR1 is MNHNY and CDR2 is SVGAGI (reference sequence). V was cut by 4 bases and J by 7 bases, with 20 bases left in between. This CDR3 contains 16 residues. In nucleotides, the CDR3 is TGTGCCAGCAGTTCGTATGAGGGCAAAAGTAGGAATGAGCAGTTCTTC. Amino acid sequence: CASSSYEGKSRNEQFF.

J is TRBJ1-1 and V is TRBV7-9; D remains ambiguous. This CDR3 is built from 13 residues. Germline V gene lookup returns CDR1 SEHNR and CDR2 FQNEAQ (reference sequence). V lost 8 bases and J 3 bases, leaving 13 bases between the germline ends. The chain's CDR3 is CASRMERYTEAFF. CDR3 nucleotide sequence: TGTGCCAGCCGGATGGAGAGGTACACTGAAGCTTTCTTT.